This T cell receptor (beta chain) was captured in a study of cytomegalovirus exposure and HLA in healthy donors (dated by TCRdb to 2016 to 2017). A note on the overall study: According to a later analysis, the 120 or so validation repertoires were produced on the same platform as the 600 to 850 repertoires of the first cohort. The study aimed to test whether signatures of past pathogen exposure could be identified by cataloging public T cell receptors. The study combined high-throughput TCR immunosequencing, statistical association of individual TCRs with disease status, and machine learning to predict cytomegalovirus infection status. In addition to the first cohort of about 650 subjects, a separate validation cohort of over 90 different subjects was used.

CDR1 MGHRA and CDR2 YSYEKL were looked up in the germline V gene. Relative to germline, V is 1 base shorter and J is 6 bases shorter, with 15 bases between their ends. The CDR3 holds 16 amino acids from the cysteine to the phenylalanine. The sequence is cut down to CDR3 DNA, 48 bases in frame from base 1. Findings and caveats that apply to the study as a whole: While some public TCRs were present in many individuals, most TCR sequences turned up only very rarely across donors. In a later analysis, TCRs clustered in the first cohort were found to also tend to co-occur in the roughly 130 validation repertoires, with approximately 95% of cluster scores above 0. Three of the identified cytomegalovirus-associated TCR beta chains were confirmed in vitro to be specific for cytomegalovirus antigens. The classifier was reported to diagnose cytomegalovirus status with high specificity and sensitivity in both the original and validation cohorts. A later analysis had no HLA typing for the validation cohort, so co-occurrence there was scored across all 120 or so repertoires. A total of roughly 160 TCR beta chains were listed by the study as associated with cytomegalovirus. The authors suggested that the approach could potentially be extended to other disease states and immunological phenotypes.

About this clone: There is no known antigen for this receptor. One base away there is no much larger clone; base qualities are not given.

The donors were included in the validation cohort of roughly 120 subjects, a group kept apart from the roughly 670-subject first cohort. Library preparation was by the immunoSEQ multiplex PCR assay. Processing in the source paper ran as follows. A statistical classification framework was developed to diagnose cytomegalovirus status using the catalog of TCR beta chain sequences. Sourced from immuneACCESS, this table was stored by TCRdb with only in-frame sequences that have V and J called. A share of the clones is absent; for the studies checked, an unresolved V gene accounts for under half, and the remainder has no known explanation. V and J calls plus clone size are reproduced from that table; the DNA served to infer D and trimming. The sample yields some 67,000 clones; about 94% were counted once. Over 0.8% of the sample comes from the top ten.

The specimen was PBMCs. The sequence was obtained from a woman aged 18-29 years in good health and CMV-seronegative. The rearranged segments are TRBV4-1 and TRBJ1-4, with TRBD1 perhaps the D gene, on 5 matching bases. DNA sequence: TGCGCCAGCAGCCAAGTCCGGAGGGGCAGGGATGAAAAACTGTTTTTT. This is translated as CASSQVRRGRDEKLFF.